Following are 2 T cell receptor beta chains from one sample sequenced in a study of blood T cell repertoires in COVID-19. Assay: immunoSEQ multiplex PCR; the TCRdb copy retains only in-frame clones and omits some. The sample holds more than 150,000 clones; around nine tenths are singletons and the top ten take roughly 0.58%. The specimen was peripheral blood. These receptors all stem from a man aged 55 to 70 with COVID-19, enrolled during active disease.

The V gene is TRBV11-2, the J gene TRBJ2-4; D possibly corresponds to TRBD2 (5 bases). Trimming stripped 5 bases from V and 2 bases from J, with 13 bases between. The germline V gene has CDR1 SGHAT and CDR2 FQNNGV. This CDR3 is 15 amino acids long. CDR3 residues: CASSERVSTKNIQYF. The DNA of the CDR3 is TGTGCCAGCAGCGAGAGGGTATCGACCAAAAACATTCAGTACTTC.

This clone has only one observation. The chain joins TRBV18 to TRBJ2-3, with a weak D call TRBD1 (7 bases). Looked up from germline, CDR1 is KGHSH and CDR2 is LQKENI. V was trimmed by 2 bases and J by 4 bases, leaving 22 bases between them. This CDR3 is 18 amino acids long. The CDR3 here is CASSPLGIGGGLADTQYF. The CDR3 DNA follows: TGTGCCAGCTCACCATTAGGAATAGGAGGGGGCCTGGCAGATACGCAGTATTTT.